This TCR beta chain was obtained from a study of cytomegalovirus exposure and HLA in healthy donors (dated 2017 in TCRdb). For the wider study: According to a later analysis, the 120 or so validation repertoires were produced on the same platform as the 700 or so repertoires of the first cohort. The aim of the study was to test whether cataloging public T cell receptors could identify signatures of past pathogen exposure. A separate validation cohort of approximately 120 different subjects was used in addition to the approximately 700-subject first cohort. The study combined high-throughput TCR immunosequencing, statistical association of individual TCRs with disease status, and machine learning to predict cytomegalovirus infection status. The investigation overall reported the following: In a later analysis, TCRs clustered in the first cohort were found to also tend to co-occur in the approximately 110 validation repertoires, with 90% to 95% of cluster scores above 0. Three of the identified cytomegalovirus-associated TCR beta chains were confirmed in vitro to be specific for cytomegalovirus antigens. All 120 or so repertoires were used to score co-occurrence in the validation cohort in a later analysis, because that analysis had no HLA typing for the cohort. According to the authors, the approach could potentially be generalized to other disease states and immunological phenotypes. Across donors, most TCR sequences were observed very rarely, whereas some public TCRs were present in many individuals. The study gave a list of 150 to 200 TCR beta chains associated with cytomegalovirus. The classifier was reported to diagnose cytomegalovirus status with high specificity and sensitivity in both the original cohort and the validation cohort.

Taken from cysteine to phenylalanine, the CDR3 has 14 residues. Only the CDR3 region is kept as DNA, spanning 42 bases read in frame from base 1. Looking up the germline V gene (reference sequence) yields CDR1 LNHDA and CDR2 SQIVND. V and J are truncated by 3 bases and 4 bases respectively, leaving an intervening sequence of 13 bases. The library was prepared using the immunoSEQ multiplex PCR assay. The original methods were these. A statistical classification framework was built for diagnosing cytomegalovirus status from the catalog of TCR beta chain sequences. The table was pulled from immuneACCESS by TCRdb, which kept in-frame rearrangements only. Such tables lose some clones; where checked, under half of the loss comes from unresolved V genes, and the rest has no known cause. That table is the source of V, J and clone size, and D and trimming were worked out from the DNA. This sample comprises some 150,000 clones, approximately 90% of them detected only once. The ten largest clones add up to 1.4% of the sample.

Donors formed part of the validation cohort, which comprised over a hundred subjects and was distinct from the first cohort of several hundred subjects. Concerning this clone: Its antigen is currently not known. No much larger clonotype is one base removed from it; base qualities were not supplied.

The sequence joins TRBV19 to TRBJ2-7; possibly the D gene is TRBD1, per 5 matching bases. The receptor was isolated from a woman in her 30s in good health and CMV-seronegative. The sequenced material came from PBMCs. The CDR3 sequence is CASSMGLGMYEQYF. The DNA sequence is TGTGCCAGTAGTATGGGGCTAGGTATGTACGAGCAGTACTTC.